One sample yielded the 8 T cell receptor beta chains listed below, sequenced in a study of Graves' ophthalmopathy and Graves' hyperthyroidism (dated by TCRdb to the late 2010s). For sequencing, an Illumina HiSeq 2000 was employed. TCR beta CDR3 regions were amplified from RNA transcripts for repertoire sequencing. A first-round RT-PCR used HTBI primers with the Qiagen OneStep RT-PCR kit, followed by a second-round multiplex PCR, size selection and purification. In-frame beta chains were kept once TCRdb had trimmed the public reads at Q25 with fastp and called clones with MiXCR. Rows with one shared CDR3 protein collapse into an entry with the most common genes and DNA. For this sample the table gives approximately 380,000 distinct CDR3 sequences, of which around 20% were detected only once. The top ten clonotypes cover roughly 3% of the sample. Sequencing was done on a sample of peripheral blood. The origin of the receptors is a woman aged 18-29 years with stable Graves' hyperthyroidism. Donor details come from another sample of the same person, matched by shared clones.

This clonotype came up many times. The V call is TRBV5-6, the J call TRBJ1-1; D remains ambiguous. V shed 6 bases and J shed 2 bases, with 20 bases lying between them. The CDR3 consists of 16 residues. The germline V gene encodes CDR1 SGHDT and CDR2 YYEEEE. CDR3 coding DNA: TGTGCCAGCACCTCCCGGGGAGGGCGGTATAACACTGAAGCTTTCTTT. This codes for CASTSRGGRYNTEAFF. Variable domain in full (rest from reference TRBV5-6 and TRBJ1-1): DAGVTQSPTHLIKTRGQQVTLRCSPKSGHDTVSWYQQALGQGPQFIFQYYEEEERQRGNFPDRFSGHQFPNYSSELNVNALLLGDSALYLCASTSRGGRYNTEAFFGQGTRLTVV.

This clonotype appeared a few times. The junction does not match germline at one end; this may be a read error. The V call is TRBV28, the J call TRBJ1-1, with D possibly matching TRBD1 (6 bases). The CDR3 has 13 residues. Germline V gene data show CDR1 as MDHEN and CDR2 as SYDVKM. For the CDR3, the DNA is TGTGCCAGCAGTTTTCAGGGGAACACTGAAGCTTGCTTT. Residues: CASSFQGNTEACF. Using reference TRBV28 and TRBJ1-1 for the parts outside the CDR3, the full variable domain is DVKVTQSSRYLVKRTGEKVFLECVQDMDHENMFWYRQDPGLGLRLIYFSYDVKMKEKGDIPEGYSVSREKKERFSLILESASTNQTSMYLCASSFQGNTEACFGQGTRLTVV.

This clonotype was seen many times. The chain has TRBV3-1 and TRBJ2-5; D is perhaps TRBD2 (6 bases). Trimming removed 4 bases from V and 4 bases from J, with 13 bases in between. The CDR3 spans 14 residues. Germline-derived CDR1 and CDR2 are LGHDT and YNNKEL (reference sequence). The CDR3 nucleotides read TGTGCCAGCAGCCCTCGACTAGTGCGAGAGACCCAGTACTTC. This encodes CASSPRLVRETQYF.

This clonotype was counted between two and nine times. This chain links TRBV28 with TRBJ2-5, with 9 bases lining up with TRBD2. The CDR3 runs to 16 residues. V dropped 0 bases and J dropped 0; count of bases not matched to a gene: 2. Per germline, CDR1 MDHEN and CDR2 SYDVKM. CDR3 nucleotide sequence: TGTGCCAGCAGTTTATGGCTAGCGGGGTACCAAGAGACCCAGTACTTC. This translates into CASSLWLAGYQETQYF.

V usage is TRBV6-1 and J usage is TRBJ2-7; D might be TRBD2 (7 bases). Trimming stripped 3 bases from V and 0 bases from J, with 21 bases between. The CDR3 extends over 18 amino acids. The germline gives CDR1 MNHNS, CDR2 SASEGT. DNA for the CDR3: TGTGCCAGCAGTGAGGGGTCATGGCGGGGGCCCCTCTCCTACGAGCAGTACTTC. Protein sequence: CASSEGSWRGPLSYEQYF.

The rearrangement joins TRBV11-2 to TRBJ2-5; the match to TRBD1 covers 7 bases. With V trimmed by 3 bases and J by 5 bases, 12 bases remained unmatched. In germline, CDR1 is SGHAT, CDR2 FQNNGV. The CDR3 extends over 16 amino acids. The CDR3 is CASSFTGTAVVETQYF. The CDR3 DNA sequence: TGTGCCAGCAGCTTTACCGGGACAGCGGTCGTGGAGACCCAGTACTTC.

This clonotype was detected many times. The chain joins TRBV11-2 to TRBJ1-6; D remains unclear. Trimming cost V 3 bases and J 10 bases, with 19 bases left between them. Germline loops: CDR1 SGHAT, CDR2 FQNNGV. This CDR3 spans 16 amino acids. CDR3 nucleotide sequence: TGTGCCAGCAGCTTTCAACAGATAACTGCTGGGTCACCCCTCCACTTT. Its protein is CASSFQQITAGSPLHF.

This clonotype has just a few counts. The chain is built from TRBV6-1 and TRBJ1-5, with TRBD1 as a possible D gene (6 bases). V gave up 3 bases and J gave up 7 bases, with 22 bases separating them. From germline, CDR1 is MNHNS and CDR2 SASEGT. CDR3 length: 17 residues. The CDR3 reads CASSDGRGSFRGQPQHF. CDR3 nucleotides: TGTGCCAGCAGTGATGGCAGGGGCTCTTTTAGAGGACAGCCCCAGCATTTT.